This T cell receptor (beta chain) emerged from a study of blood T cell repertoires in COVID-19. Across the study: Samples of COVID-19 (acute and convalescent) were obtained from the United States, Italy and Spain. T cells, B-cell-depleted T cells, or PBMCs supplied cDNA or gDNA.

As originally analysed: Reference gene primer amplification yielded estimated nucleated cell counts. Sequenced by immunoSEQ multiplex PCR; TCRdb stores in-frame clones only, minus some. For V, J and clone size, that table is used; D and trimming come from the DNA. The table shows about 130,000 clones, with approximately 81% occurring only once. In its sample, this clone was seen once. Source material: peripheral blood. The TCR originated in a woman aged 25 to 39 who had recovered from COVID-19.

DNA of the CDR3: TGTGCCAGCAGTGGAGACAGAAGTTCTGGGGCCAACGTCCTGACTTTC. Amino acid sequence: CASSGDRSSGANVLTF. V is TRBV2 and J is TRBJ2-6, with D possibly matching TRBD1 (5 bases). Germline values: CDR1 SNHLY, CDR2 FYNNEI. CDR3 size: 16 residues. V was cut by 4 bases and J by 1 base, with 11 bases left in between.